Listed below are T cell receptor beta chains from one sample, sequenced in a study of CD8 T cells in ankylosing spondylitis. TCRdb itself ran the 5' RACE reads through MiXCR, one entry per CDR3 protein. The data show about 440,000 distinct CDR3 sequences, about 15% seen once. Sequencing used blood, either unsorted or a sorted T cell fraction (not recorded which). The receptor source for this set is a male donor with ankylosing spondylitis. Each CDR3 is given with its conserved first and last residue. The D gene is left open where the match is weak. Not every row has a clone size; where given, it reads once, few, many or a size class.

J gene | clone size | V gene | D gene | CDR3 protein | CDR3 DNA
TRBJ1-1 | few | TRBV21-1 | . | CASSPAKGWTEAFF | TGTGCCAGCAGCCCGGCGAAAGGGTGGACTGAAGCTTTCTTT
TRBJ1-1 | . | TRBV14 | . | CASSIGALGTEAFF | TGTGCCAGCAGCATCGGGGCGTTGGGCACTGAAGCTTTCTTT
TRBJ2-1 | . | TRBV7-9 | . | CASSLAATRDEQFF | TGTGCCAGCAGCTTAGCGGCAACGCGGGATGAGCAGTTCTTC
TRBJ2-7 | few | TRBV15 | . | CATSSLQGYEQYF | TGTGCCACCAGCAGCCTGCAGGGCTACGAGCAGTACTTC
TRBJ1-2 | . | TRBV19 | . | CASTPPGYGYTF | TGTGCCAGTACCCCCCCCGGGTATGGCTACACCTTC
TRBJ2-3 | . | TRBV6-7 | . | CASSYSKARVTDTQYF | TGTGCCAGCAGTTACTCGAAAGCCAGGGTTACAGATACGCAGTATTTT
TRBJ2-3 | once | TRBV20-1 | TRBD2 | CSAKPSGKQDTQYF | TGCAGTGCCAAACCTAGCGGGAAGCAAGATACGCAGTATTTT
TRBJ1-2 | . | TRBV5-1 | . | CASSPSAGVGYGYTF | TGCGCCAGCAGCCCGAGCGCAGGGGTTGGCTATGGCTACACCTTC
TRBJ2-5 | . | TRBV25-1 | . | CASSEWVAVQETQYF | TGTGCCAGCAGTGAATGGGTAGCGGTCCAAGAGACCCAGTACTTC
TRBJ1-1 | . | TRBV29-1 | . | CSVEDSRGAEAFF | TGCAGCGTTGAAGATAGTCGGGGCGCTGAAGCTTTCTTT
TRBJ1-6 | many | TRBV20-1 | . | CSANSPLSGRDSPLHF | TGCAGTGCTAACAGTCCCCTGTCAGGGAGGGATTCACCCCTCCACTTT
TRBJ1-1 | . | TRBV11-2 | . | CASSLGQGLSAEAFF | TGTGCCAGCAGCTTAGGCCAGGGCTTATCGGCTGAAGCTTTCTTT
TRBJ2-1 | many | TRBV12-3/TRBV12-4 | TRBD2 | CASSLEQGGLDEQFF | TGTGCCAGCAGTTTGGAGCAGGGAGGGTTGGATGAGCAGTTCTTC
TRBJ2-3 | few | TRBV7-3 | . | CASSLNGLSTDTQYF | TGTGCCAGCAGCTTAAACGGCCTGAGCACAGATACGCAGTATTTT
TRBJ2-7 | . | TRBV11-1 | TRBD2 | CASSSRTSGGTYEQYF | TGTGCCAGCAGCTCCCGGACTAGCGGGGGAACATACGAGCAGTACTTC
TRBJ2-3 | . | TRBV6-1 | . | CASTTAPGDTQYF | TGTGCCAGCACGACGGCCCCCGGGGATACGCAGTATTTT
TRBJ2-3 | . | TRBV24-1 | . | CATSAQVPTDTQYF | TGTGCCACCAGTGCCCAGGTCCCCACAGATACGCAGTATTTT
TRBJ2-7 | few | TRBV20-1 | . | CTALVSYEQYF | TGCACCGCCCTGGTTTCCTACGAGCAGTACTTC
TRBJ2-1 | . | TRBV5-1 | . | CASSFAGDTYNEQFF | TGCGCCAGCAGCTTTGCAGGGGACACCTACAATGAGCAGTTCTTC
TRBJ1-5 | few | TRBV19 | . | CASSIRRNGNQPQHF | TGTGCCAGTAGTATCAGGCGGAACGGCAATCAGCCCCAGCATTTT
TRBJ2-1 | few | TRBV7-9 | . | CASSSYQGFSYNEQFF | TGTGCCAGCAGCTCGTACCAGGGGTTCTCCTACAATGAGCAGTTCTTC
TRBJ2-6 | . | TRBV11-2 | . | CASSRPGSAGANVLTF | TGTGCCAGCAGCCGACCCGGGTCTGCTGGGGCCAACGTCCTGACTTTC
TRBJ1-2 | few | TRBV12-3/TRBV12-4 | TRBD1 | CASSSGGRANGYTF | TGTGCCAGCAGTTCAGGGGGCAGGGCCAATGGCTACACCTTC
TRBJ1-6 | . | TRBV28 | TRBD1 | CASSRDRGYSPLHF | TGTGCCAGCAGCCGGGACAGGGGTTATTCACCCCTCCACTTT
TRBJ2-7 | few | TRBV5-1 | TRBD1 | CASSLRWQGAGEQYF | TGCGCCAGCAGCTTGCGGTGGCAGGGGGCAGGAGAGCAGTACTTC
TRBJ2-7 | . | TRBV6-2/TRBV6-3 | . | CASSYVAGAGGEQYF | TGTGCCAGCAGTTACGTGGCGGGGGCCGGCGGCGAGCAGTACTTC
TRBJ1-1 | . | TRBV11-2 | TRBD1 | CASSGGQRRTDTEAFF | TGTGCCAGCAGCGGGGGACAGCGGAGAACGGACACTGAAGCTTTCTTT
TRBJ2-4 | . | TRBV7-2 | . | CASSLARGDLAKNIQYF | TGTGCCAGCAGCTTAGCTCGGGGTGATTTGGCCAAAAACATTCAGTACTTC
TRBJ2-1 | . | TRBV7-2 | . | CASSLQDSSYNEQFF | TGTGCCAGCAGCTTACAGGACAGCTCCTACAATGAGCAGTTCTTC
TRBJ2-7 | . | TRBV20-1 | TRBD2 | CSARGTSGRAAEQYF | TGCAGTGCTAGGGGGACTAGCGGGAGGGCCGCCGAGCAGTACTTC
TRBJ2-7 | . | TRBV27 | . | CASSQRRNSYEQYF | TGTGCCAGCAGCCAGCGACGGAACTCCTACGAGCAGTACTTC
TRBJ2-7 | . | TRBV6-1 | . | CASALAPSSYEQYF | TGTGCCAGCGCCTTGGCACCTAGCTCCTACGAGCAGTACTTC
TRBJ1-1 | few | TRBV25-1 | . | CASSEYQGTMNTEAFF | TGTGCCAGCAGTGAATATCAGGGCACCATGAACACTGAAGCTTTCTTT
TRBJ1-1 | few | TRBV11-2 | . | CASRTTTGTEAFF | TGTGCCAGCAGGACCACGACAGGCACTGAAGCTTTCTTT
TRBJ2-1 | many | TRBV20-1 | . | CSATESILSYNEQFF | TGCAGTGCTACGGAATCGATACTCTCCTACAATGAGCAGTTCTTC
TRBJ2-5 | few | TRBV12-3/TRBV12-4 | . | CASSPQSPETQYF | TGTGCCAGCAGTCCCCAGAGTCCAGAGACCCAGTACTTC
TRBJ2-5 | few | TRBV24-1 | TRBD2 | CATSESSGSWETQYF | TGTGCCACCAGTGAGTCTAGCGGGAGTTGGGAGACCCAGTACTTC
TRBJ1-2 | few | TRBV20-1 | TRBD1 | CSASDDRGPSLYGYTF | TGCAGTGCTAGCGACGACAGGGGGCCTTCCCTCTATGGCTACACCTTC
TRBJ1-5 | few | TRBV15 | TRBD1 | CATSRWTGGASNQPQHF | TGTGCCACCAGCAGATGGACAGGGGGCGCGAGCAATCAGCCCCAGCATTTT
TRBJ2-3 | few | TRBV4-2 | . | CASSQESGYSTDTQYF | TGTGCCAGCAGCCAAGAGAGCGGGTATAGCACAGATACGCAGTATTTT
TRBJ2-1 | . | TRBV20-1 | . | CSARDSGISWGEQFF | TGCAGTGCTAGAGATTCAGGGATCTCCTGGGGTGAGCAGTTCTTC
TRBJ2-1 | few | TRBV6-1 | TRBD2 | CASKTGTSVLDEQFF | TGTGCCAGCAAAACCGGGACTAGCGTCCTCGATGAGCAGTTCTTC
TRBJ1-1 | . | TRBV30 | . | CAWTPRGGASEAFF | TGTGCCTGGACCCCCCGGGGGGGGGCATCTGAAGCTTTCTTT
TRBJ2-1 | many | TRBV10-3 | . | CAISDSVGSGEQFF | TGTGCCATCAGTGATTCGGTGGGAAGTGGTGAGCAGTTCTTC
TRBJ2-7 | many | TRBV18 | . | CASSPQGGYEQYF | TGTGCCAGCTCACCTCAGGGAGGTTACGAGCAGTACTTC
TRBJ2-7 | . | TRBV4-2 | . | CASSQDWASREQYF | TGTGCCAGCAGCCAAGATTGGGCCTCGAGGGAGCAGTACTTC
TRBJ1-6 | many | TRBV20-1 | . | CSAPWAGHNSPLHF | TGCAGTGCCCCATGGGCAGGGCATAATTCACCCCTCCACTTT